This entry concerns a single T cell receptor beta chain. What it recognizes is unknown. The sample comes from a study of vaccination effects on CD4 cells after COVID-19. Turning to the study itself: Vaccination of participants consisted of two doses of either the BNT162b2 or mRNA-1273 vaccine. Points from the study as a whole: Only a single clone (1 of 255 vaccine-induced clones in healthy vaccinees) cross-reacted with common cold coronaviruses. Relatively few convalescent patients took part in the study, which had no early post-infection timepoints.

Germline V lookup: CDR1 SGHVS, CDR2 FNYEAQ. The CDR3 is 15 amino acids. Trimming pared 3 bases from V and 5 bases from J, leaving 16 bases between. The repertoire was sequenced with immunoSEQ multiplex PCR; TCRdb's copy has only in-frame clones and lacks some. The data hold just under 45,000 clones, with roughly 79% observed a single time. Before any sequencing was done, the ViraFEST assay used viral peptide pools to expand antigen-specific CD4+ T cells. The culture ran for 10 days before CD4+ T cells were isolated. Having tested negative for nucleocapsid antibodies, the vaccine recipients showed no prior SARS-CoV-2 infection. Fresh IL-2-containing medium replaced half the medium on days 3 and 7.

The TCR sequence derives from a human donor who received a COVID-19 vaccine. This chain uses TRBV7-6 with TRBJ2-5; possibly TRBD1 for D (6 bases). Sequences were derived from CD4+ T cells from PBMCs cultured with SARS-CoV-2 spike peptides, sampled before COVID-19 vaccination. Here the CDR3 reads CASSLGATAGETQYF. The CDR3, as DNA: TGTGCCAGCAGCTTGGGGGCTACGGCGGGCGAGACCCAGTACTTC.